This paragraph reports one T cell receptor beta chain. The sample belongs to a study of memory CD4+ T cells and cytomegalovirus serostatus. This CDR3 comprises 12 residues. V was trimmed by 6 bases and J by 10 bases, leaving 16 bases between them. Germline V gene data show CDR1 as SQVTM and CDR2 as ANQGSEA. The sort gate was single viable CD3+CD4+CD8-CD45RO+ cells for memory CD4+ T cells. Serostatus was set by detecting CMV pp150, pp28, p38, p52 IgG. The method was immunoSEQ multiplex PCR; TCRdb's version includes in-frame clones alone and lacks a portion of them. The data show approximately 61,000 clones, roughly 80% seen once.

The sequenced material came from memory CD4+ T cells from blood. The origin of this receptor is an adult in good health and CMV-seronegative. Some clones in this sample may be carry-over from other donors' samples. The chain recombines TRBV29-1 with TRBJ1-5; possible D gene TRBD1, 5 bases. The CDR3 here is CSVSGLARPQHF. The CDR3 nucleotides are TGCAGCGTGTCGGGGCTTGCGAGACCCCAGCATTTT.